This T cell receptor beta chain derives from a study of blood T cell repertoires in COVID-19. Background on the study: Samples taken during acute and convalescent COVID-19 were collected in the United States, Italy and Spain. The cDNA or gDNA used as material had been derived from T cells, B-cell-depleted T cells, or PBMCs.

V was shortened by 5 bases and J by 5 bases, with 10 bases between the two germline ends. The CDR3 consists of 14 residues. From germline, CDR1 is MNHEY and CDR2 SVGAGI. Seattle cases were enrolled at active infection and followed longitudinally. Sequencing was performed with immunoSEQ multiplex PCR; in TCRdb, only in-frame clones are kept and a portion is missing. The data hold approximately 300,000 clones, with more than 80% observed a single time. Source material: peripheral blood. This sequence was found in a woman in her twenties or thirties with COVID-19, enrolled during active disease. This chain connects TRBV6-5 to TRBJ1-6; tentative D call: TRBD1 (5 bases). This CDR3 reads CASSIQADNSPLHF. The CDR3 coding sequence is TGTGCCAGCAGTATACAGGCGGATAATTCACCCCTCCACTTT.